This T cell receptor (beta chain) was profiled in a study of cytomegalovirus exposure and HLA in healthy donors. Looking at the study overall: HLA-typed donors were the source of 86 million or so unique TCRs held in an early data release.

Regarding the study as a whole: HLA allele associations emerged for fewer than 20,000 TCR beta sequences in a later analysis, at 0.05 false discovery rate.

Concerning this clone: Its specificity is unknown.

The PCR contained 60 Vbeta and 13 Jbeta primers. Profiling relied on immunoSEQ multiplex PCR, and the TCRdb table lists in-frame clones only, not all of them. Of approximately 190,000 clones in the sample, roughly 76% were seen once. V shed 5 bases, J shed 1 base, and the junction held 7 bases outside the gene matches. The CDR3 runs to 15 residues. Germline V gives CDR1 MDHEN, CDR2 SYDVKM. This rearrangement joins TRBV28 to TRBJ1-1, with TRBD1 identical over 7 bases. Sequencing input: PBMCs. The origin of this receptor is a woman in her 30s in good health and CMV-seropositive. CDR3 in DNA: TGTGCCAGCAGTGTACTCGGGACAGCGAACACTGAAGCTTTCTTT. This codes for CASSVLGTANTEAFF. Combining the CDR3 with reference TRBV28 and TRBJ1-1 gives the whole variable domain DVKVTQSSRYLVKRTGEKVFLECVQDMDHENMFWYRQDPGLGLRLIYFSYDVKMKEKGDIPEGYSVSREKKERFSLILESASTNQTSMYLCASSVLGTANTEAFFGQGTRLTVV.